One and the same sample provided the 2 T cell receptor beta chains below, sequenced in a study of T-cell memory formation after mild COVID-19. TCRdb re-derived calls from the 5' RACE reads in MiXCR, one entry per CDR3 protein. The sample records around 210,000 distinct CDR3 sequences, over 9% being singletons. The sequenced material came from PBMCs or a T cell subset sorted from them (not recorded which). Receptors were obtained from a man younger than 30 who had mild COVID-19 (a few samples of this study predate the infection). Cell type and time point are not known.

This clonotype has a handful of counts. This chain joins TRBV6-5 and TRBJ1-1; tentative D call: TRBD1 (6 bases). Germline V gene lookup returns CDR1 MNHEY and CDR2 SVGAGI. The CDR3 covers 12 residues. The V gene lost 6 bases and the J gene lost 7 bases, with 12 bases spanning the gap. This CDR3 is CASRQGEGEAFF. In nucleotides, the CDR3 is TGTGCCAGCAGACAGGGAGAGGGTGAAGCTTTCTTT.

The table lists this clonotype with a few counts. The rearrangement joins TRBV5-5 to TRBJ1-1, with 7 positions matching TRBD1. V was clipped by 1 base and J by 4 bases; unmatched bases: 10. The CDR3 is 16 residues long. Germline CDR1 is SGHKS and CDR2 is YYEKEE (reference sequence). CDR3 DNA sequence: TGTGCCAGCAGCTTGAATTGGGGGACAGCGGGCACTGAAGCTTTCTTT. Protein sequence: CASSLNWGTAGTEAFF.